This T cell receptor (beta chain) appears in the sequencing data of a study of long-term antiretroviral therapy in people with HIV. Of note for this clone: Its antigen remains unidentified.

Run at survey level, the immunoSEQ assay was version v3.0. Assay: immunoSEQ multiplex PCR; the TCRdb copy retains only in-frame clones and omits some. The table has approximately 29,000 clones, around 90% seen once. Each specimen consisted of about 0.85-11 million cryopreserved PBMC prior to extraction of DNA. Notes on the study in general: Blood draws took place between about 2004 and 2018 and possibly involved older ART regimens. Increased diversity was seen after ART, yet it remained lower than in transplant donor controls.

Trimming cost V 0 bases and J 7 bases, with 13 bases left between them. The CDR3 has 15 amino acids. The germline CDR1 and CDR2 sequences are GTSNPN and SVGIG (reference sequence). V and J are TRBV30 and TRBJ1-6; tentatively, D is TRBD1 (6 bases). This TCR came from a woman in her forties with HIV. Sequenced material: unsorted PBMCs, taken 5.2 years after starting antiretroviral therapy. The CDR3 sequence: CAWSVLGQTNSPLHF. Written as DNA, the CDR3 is TGTGCCTGGAGTGTACTCGGACAGACAAATTCACCCCTCCACTTT.